One and the same sample provided the 23 T cell receptor beta chains below, sequenced in a study of blood T cell repertoires in COVID-19. This table comes from immunoSEQ multiplex PCR, and its TCRdb copy is limited to in-frame clones, with some not included. This table has approximately 210,000 clones, 80% to 90% appearing once. The sequenced material came from peripheral blood. The receptors here all came from a human donor in a cohort sampled during active COVID-19.

The chain couples TRBV10-3 to TRBJ1-5, with 7 bases that match TRBD1. CDR3 size: 16 residues. Per the germline V gene, CDR1 is ENHRY and CDR2 is SYGVKD. Trimming removed 2 bases from V and 5 bases from J; junction bases left unmatched: 9. This chain's CDR3 is CAISERGGQGDQPQHF. The CDR3, as DNA: TGTGCCATCAGTGAGAGAGGGGGGCAGGGGGATCAGCCCCAGCATTTT.

V and J are TRBV27 and TRBJ1-6; no reliable D call. Trimming removed 1 base at V and 10 bases at J, with 14 bases between. Germline CDR1 MNHEY, CDR2 SMNVEV (reference sequence). This CDR3 has 15 residues. Here the CDR3 reads CASSLYPREGSPLHF. In DNA, the CDR3 is TGTGCCAGCAGTTTATACCCCCGGGAGGGATCACCCCTCCACTTT.

This clone appeared a single time. This sequence joins TRBV6-5 and TRBJ1-1, with 8 bases identical to TRBD1. The ends lost 6 bases at V and 3 bases at J; junction bases unmatched: 9. The CDR3 is 15 amino acids. Germline assignment: CDR1 MNHEY and CDR2 SVGAGI. In DNA, the CDR3 is TGTGCCAGCAGAACCCAGGGGGCTAGGGACACTGAAGCTTTCTTT. This sequence encodes CASRTQGARDTEAFF.

This clone came up a few times. The chain employs TRBV19 and TRBJ1-5, with D possibly matching TRBD1 (5 bases). The CDR3 totals 16 residues. Per the germline V gene, CDR1 is LNHDA and CDR2 is SQIVND (reference sequence). The germline V and J ends were trimmed by 5 bases and 3 bases, with 17 bases remaining between them. This CDR3 is CASSSDSNLINQPQHF. CDR3 DNA sequence: TGTGCCAGTAGTTCCGACAGCAATTTAATCAATCAGCCCCAGCATTTT.

The V call is TRBV3-1 (or the pseudogene TRBV3-2), the J call TRBJ2-1, with D perhaps matching TRBD1 (5 bases). This CDR3 has 14 residues. Trimming pared 2 bases from V and 5 bases from J, leaving 10 bases between. Per germline, CDR1 LGHDT and CDR2 YNNKEL (reference sequence). CDR3 loop: CASSQQQVHNEQFF. The CDR3 DNA is TGTGCCAGCAGCCAACAACAGGTCCACAATGAGCAGTTCTTC.

The chain employs TRBV7-6 and TRBJ1-1; 8 bases match TRBD1. After removal of 3 bases from V and 3 bases from J, the junction contained 0 bases not matched to a gene. Germline assignment: CDR1 SGHVS and CDR2 FNYEAQ. This CDR3 comprises 13 residues. The CDR3 here is CASSLDRDTEAFF. The CDR3 DNA reads TGTGCCAGCAGCTTGGACAGGGACACTGAAGCTTTCTTT.

There are a few counts of this clone. This rearrangement joins TRBV5-5 to TRBJ1-2, with 7 bases aligning to TRBD1. After removal of 2 bases from V and 1 base from J, the junction contained 5 bases not matched to a gene. Germline V gene lookup returns CDR1 SGHKS and CDR2 YYEKEE (reference sequence). The CDR3 length is 15 residues. This CDR3 reads CASSLPGQHNYGYTF. The CDR3 region has the DNA TGTGCCAGCAGCTTACCGGGACAGCATAACTATGGCTACACCTTC.

The chain links TRBV7-9 to TRBJ2-2, with 11 bases lining up with TRBD2. Per the germline V gene, CDR1 is SEHNR and CDR2 is FQNEAQ (reference sequence). V gave up 5 bases and J gave up 5 bases; unmatched junction bases: 13. The CDR3 consists of 18 residues. The CDR3, as DNA: TGTGCCAGCAGCACCCCCAGGATGTCTAGCGGGAGGACCGGGGAGCTGTTTTTT. It specifies CASSTPRMSSGRTGELFF.

About this clone itself: Without the conserved terminal phenylalanine or tryptophan, this CDR3 likely stems from a read error. The DNA is left out, because the CDR3 cannot be placed on it with certainty; the CDR3 is given as TCRdb lists it. V is TRBV21-1 and J is TRBJ1-5; the DNA was not used to check the table's D call, TRBD1. TRBV21-1 is recorded as a pseudogene. 10 amino acids form the CDR3, both terminal residues included. The CDR3 reads CASSKETGTL.

The J gene is TRBJ2-7, the V gene TRBV10-3, with 7 bases aligning to TRBD1. Trimming removed 6 bases from V and 0 bases from J; junction bases left unmatched: 5. This CDR3 is 14 amino acids long. Germline V gene data show CDR1 as ENHRY and CDR2 as SYGVKD. This chain's CDR3 is CAISPGQSSYEQYV. CDR3 nucleotides: TGTGCCATCAGCCCGGGACAGAGCTCCTACGAGCAGTACGTC.

The chain couples TRBV2 to TRBJ2-7; 8 bases agree with TRBD2. The V gene end was trimmed by 7 bases and the J gene end by 4 bases; junction bases not matched to a gene: 9. The CDR3 contains 14 residues. The germline gives CDR1 SNHLY, CDR2 FYNNEI. CDR3 bases: TGTGCCAGCAACCCAGCGGGGGCTGGGTACGAGCAGTACTTC. Protein product: CASNPAGAGYEQYF.

This chain links TRBV19 with TRBJ2-1; TRBD1 is a possible D gene (8 bases). Germline loops: CDR1 LNHDA, CDR2 SQIVND (reference sequence). With 2 bases removed from V and 2 bases from J, the gap between germline ends came to 16 bases. The CDR3 covers 17 residues. This CDR3 is CASSIQNRGGTYNEQFF. The CDR3 DNA reads as TGTGCCAGTAGTATACAGAACAGGGGGGGAACCTACAATGAGCAGTTCTTC.

J is TRBJ2-1 and V is TRBV5-1, with D hard to call. The CDR3 is made up of 13 amino acids. V lost 0 bases to trimming and J lost 5 bases, with 6 bases between them. CDR1 is SGHRS, CDR2 YFSETQ, per germline. The CDR3: CASSLASHNEQFF. The CDR3 bases are TGCGCCAGCAGCTTGGCCTCTCACAATGAGCAGTTCTTC.

V is TRBV18 and J is TRBJ1-3; no clear D gene. The V and J ends lost 6 bases and 4 bases respectively, with 7 bases between them. The CDR3 runs 12 residues. The germline gives CDR1 KGHSH, CDR2 LQKENI. The CDR3 bases are TGTGCCAGCTCGGCCAGGGGAAACACCATATATTTT. Translating gives CASSARGNTIYF. The variable domain in full, with the rest retrieved from reference TRBV18 and TRBJ1-3, is NAGVMQNPRHLVRRRGQEARLRCSPMKGHSHVYWYRQLPEEGLKFMVYLQKENIIDESGMPKERFSAEFPKEGPSILRIQQVVRGDSAAYFCASSARGNTIYFGEGSWLTVV.

The chain links TRBV6-5 to TRBJ1-1; a possible D gene is TRBD1 (5 bases). This CDR3 contains 13 residues. V shed 4 bases and J shed 4 bases, with 10 bases lying between them. Germline CDR1 is MNHEY and CDR2 is SVGAGI. For the CDR3, the DNA is TGTGCCAGCAGTTGGTCAGGGCGCACTGAAGCTTTCTTT. Its protein is CASSWSGRTEAFF.

This clone has more than one count but fewer than ten. This chain uses TRBV7-6 with TRBJ1-5; TRBD1 matches 8 bases. V lost 5 bases to trimming and J lost 5 bases; unmatched junction nucleotides: 8. This CDR3 comprises 15 residues. In germline, CDR1 is SGHVS, CDR2 FNYEAQ. The CDR3 sequence: CASSPNRGWDQPQHF. The CDR3 DNA is TGTGCCAGCAGCCCTAACAGGGGGTGGGATCAGCCCCAGCATTTT.

The genes are TRBV6-5 and TRBJ2-7; 9 nucleotides agree with TRBD2. The ends lost 7 bases at V and 2 bases at J; junction bases unmatched: 3. Germline-derived CDR1 and CDR2 are MNHEY and SVGAGI. The CDR3 runs to 13 residues. The DNA of the CDR3 is TGTGCCAGCAAGGTAGCGGGAGCCTACGAGCAGTACTTC. Protein product: CASKVAGAYEQYF.

The chain employs TRBV4-2 and TRBJ1-6; no definite D call. Germline CDR1 is LGHNA and CDR2 is YNFKEQ. Trimming took 0 bases from V and 1 from J, leaving 4 bases between them. The CDR3 is 15 residues long. In nucleotides, the CDR3 is TGTGCCAGCAGCCAAGACAGATCCTATAATTCACCCCTCCACTTT. Residues: CASSQDRSYNSPLHF.

This chain links TRBV18 with TRBJ1-4; TRBD1 is a possible D gene (5 bases). Trimming shortened V by 6 bases and J by 10 bases, and 18 bases separated the two germline ends. The CDR3 loop spans 14 amino acids. Germline V gene data show CDR1 as KGHSH and CDR2 as LQKENI. This chain's CDR3 is CASSDVGAEGKLFF. The DNA of the CDR3 is TGTGCCAGCTCCGACGTTGGGGCGGAGGGAAAACTGTTTTTT.

CDR3 amino acids: CASKSILGTGNQPQHF. In nucleotides, the CDR3 is TGTGCCAGTAAGTCTATTTTAGGGACAGGAAATCAGCCCCAGCATTTT. This chain connects TRBV19 to TRBJ1-5; 8 bases are shared with TRBD1. V dropped 7 bases and J dropped 4; count of bases not matched to a gene: 12. The length of the CDR3 is 16 residues. Germline V gene sequence: CDR1 LNHDA, CDR2 SQIVND (reference sequence).

The table lists this clone with a few counts. The chain is built from TRBV5-1 and TRBJ1-1, with D unclear. This CDR3 is 14 amino acids long. Trimming left V 4 bases short and J 4 bases short, with 14 bases between. Germline V CDR1 and CDR2: SGHRS, YFSETQ. In DNA, the CDR3 is TGCGCCAGCAGCCCAAGGGCGGGGTCCACTGAAGCTTTCTTT. Protein product: CASSPRAGSTEAFF.

The V call is TRBV19, the J call TRBJ1-2, with TRBD1 identical over 7 bases. V lost 5 bases and J lost 4; bases outside the gene matches: 4. Germline V lookup: CDR1 LNHDA, CDR2 SQIVND (reference sequence). CDR3 length equals 13 residues. The DNA for the CDR3 is TGTGCCAGTAGTTCGACAGGGTTCTATGGCTACACCTTC. This codes for CASSSTGFYGYTF.

The chain links TRBV5-6 to TRBJ1-3, with TRBD1 identical over 9 bases. V gave up 4 bases and J gave up 4 bases; unmatched junction bases: 12. Per germline, CDR1 SGHDT and CDR2 YYEEEE. The CDR3 is 17 residues long. The CDR3 DNA reads as TGTGCCAGCAGCAATCCGGGACAGGGTATTTACGGAAACACCATATATTTT. This translates into CASSNPGQGIYGNTIYF.